This T cell receptor (beta chain) came from a study of cytomegalovirus exposure and HLA in healthy donors. Study-level background: Out of several hundred genotyped donors, about 80% belonged to the Caucasian-associated ancestry cluster.

The CDR3 covers 15 residues. Trimming shortened V by 8 bases and J by 0 bases, and 14 bases separated the two germline ends. CDR1 and CDR2 (germline): MGHRA, YSYEKL. On this clone itself: The antigen is undetermined.

60 Vbeta and 13 Jbeta primers were used in PCR. Sequencing used immunoSEQ multiplex PCR; TCRdb keeps in-frame clones, though not all of them. The data contain about 83,000 clones, 78% of them seen just once; the ten biggest clones take up under 7%. Study results and limitations: Sequencing likely produced, as an artifact, a cluster of highly shared sequence variants. Later work found most CMV-associated TCR beta chains apparently HLA-restricted.

The clonotype originates from a man aged 18 to 30 in good health and CMV-seropositive. Sequenced input: PBMCs. The chain has TRBV4-1 and TRBJ2-1; D is possibly TRBD2 (5 bases). The CDR3 bases are TGCGCCAGCTCCCGTCTAGCTAGCTCCTACAATGAGCAGTTCTTC. It is translated as CASSRLASSYNEQFF.